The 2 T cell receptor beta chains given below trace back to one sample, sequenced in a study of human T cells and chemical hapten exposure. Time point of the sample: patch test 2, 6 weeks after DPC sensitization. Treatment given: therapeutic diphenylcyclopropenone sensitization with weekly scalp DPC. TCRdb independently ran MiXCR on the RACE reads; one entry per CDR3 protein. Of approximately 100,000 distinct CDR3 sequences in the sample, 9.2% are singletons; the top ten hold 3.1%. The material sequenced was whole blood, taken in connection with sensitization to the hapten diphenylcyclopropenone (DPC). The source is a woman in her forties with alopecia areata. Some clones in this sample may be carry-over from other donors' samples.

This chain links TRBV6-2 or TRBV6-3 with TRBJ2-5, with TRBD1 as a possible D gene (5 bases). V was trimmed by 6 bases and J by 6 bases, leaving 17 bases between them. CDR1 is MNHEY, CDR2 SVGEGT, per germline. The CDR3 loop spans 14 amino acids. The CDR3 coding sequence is TGTGCCAGCAGCCGCGACAGCTCCCCACAGACCCAGTACTTC. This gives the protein CASSRDSSPQTQYF.

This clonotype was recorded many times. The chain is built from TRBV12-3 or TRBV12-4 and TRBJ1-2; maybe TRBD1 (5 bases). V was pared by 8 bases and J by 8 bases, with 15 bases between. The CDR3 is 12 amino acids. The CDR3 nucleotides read TGTGCCAGCCGGACTGGGGGTGGAGGCTACACCTTC. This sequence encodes CASRTGGGGYTF.